This record concerns one TCR beta chain sequence. Sequencing used immunoSEQ multiplex PCR; TCRdb keeps in-frame clones, though not all of them. Of roughly 200,000 clones in the sample, about 90% were seen once. Trimming took off 4 bases at V and 5 bases at J, with 3 bases between the two ends. The CDR3 has 11 residues. The germline V gene encodes CDR1 WSHSY and CDR2 SAAADI. This sample stems from a study of control samples from healthy donors and cancer patients. Input material: blood. This chain links TRBV10-2 with TRBJ2-4; unclear D gene. The sequence was obtained from a man aged 30 to 39 in good health. CDR3 nucleotides: TGCGCCAGCAGTGCCCAAAACATTCAGTACTTC. Residues: CASSAQNIQYF.